Presented here are 11 T cell receptor beta chains from one specimen sequenced in a study of tumor-infiltrating lymphocytes in primary liver carcinoma. Between about 20 and 30 mg of unsorted bulk tissue served as the source from which RNA and DNA were co-extracted. Making TCR beta cDNA involved around 510 ng total RNA and a constant-region primer. Modified slightly, ARM-PCR produced TCR beta libraries over three nested multiplex PCR rounds. Two initial PCR rounds of around 9 cycles each paired TRBV1-TRBV30 forward primers with a C-beta reverse primer. TCRdb reprocessed the multiplex PCR reads with MiXCR, giving one entry per CDR3 protein. The sample yields roughly 70,000 distinct CDR3 sequences, about 65% seen once. The sequencing input was liver tumor tissue from sampling region 4. Subset reported: tumor region T4, right-lateral pole. These receptors originate from a man aged 40-49 years with primary liver carcinoma and hepatitis B virus infection.

As to this clonotype: One junction end does not reproduce the germline sequence, and a read error may be involved. The V and J genes are TRBV5-1 and TRBJ2-1; 9 nucleotides agree with TRBD2. This CDR3 spans 16 amino acids. CDR1 and CDR2 from the germline V gene are SGHRS and YFSETQ. The CDR3 bases are TGCGCCAGCAGCTTGGAGACTAGCGGTTCCTACAATGAGGAGCTCTTC. As protein: CASSLETSGSYNEELF.

This clonotype turned up a few times. This may arise from a read error, as a much more abundant clone is one base away. J is TRBJ2-3 and V is TRBV6-2 or TRBV6-3; TRBD2 is a possible D gene (5 bases). Germline loops: CDR1 MNHEY, CDR2 SVGEGT. This CDR3 is 13 amino acids long. Between the trimmed V and J ends, which lost 4 bases and 7 bases, there was a span of 12 bases. CDR3 DNA: TGTGCCAGCAGTTCGGCACTAGGGAATACGCAGTATTTT. Translating it yields CASSSALGNTQYF.

The V and J genes are TRBV11-2 and TRBJ2-2; the D gene is possibly TRBD1 (5 bases). The CDR3 length is 15 residues. Per germline, CDR1 SGHAT and CDR2 FQNNGV. Trimming pared 3 bases from V and 7 bases from J, leaving 15 bases between. The CDR3 DNA is TGTGCCAGCAGCTTTGTGGGATCGGACAACGGGGAGCTGTTTTTT. Protein product: CASSFVGSDNGELFF.

This clonotype came up once. The chain carries TRBV11-2 and TRBJ2-7; no clear D gene. Looked up from germline, CDR1 is SGHAT and CDR2 is FQNNGV. V lost 9 bases and J lost 1, with 16 bases in between. CDR3 length: 14 residues. In DNA, the CDR3 is TGTGCCAGGAGCATTGACGGAGCTTCCTACGAGCAGTACTTC. It encodes CARSIDGASYEQYF.

Note on this clonotype: The conserved final phenylalanine or tryptophan is absent from the CDR3, which likely points to a read error. This rearrangement joins TRBV29-1 to TRBJ2-3; D ambiguous. Germline lookup yields CDR1 SQVTM and CDR2 ANQGSEA. This CDR3 has 12 amino acids. The CDR3 DNA reads TGCAGTGCCCTGCCATCCGCAGATACGCAGTATTTG. Encoded protein: CSALPSADTQYL.

Comments on this clonotype: One end of the junction is discordant with germline, which a read error may explain. The chain is built from TRBV5-6 and TRBJ2-5; a possible D gene is TRBD2 (6 bases). This CDR3 has 13 residues. Germline values: CDR1 SGHDT, CDR2 YYEEEE. For the CDR3, the DNA is TGTACCAGCAGCTTGGCCGGGAGAGAGACACAGTACTTC. This gives the protein CTSSLAGRETQYF.

In this sample, this clonotype turned up many times. A single base separates this from a much larger clone, so it may be a read error. V and J are TRBV4-1 and TRBJ2-1; D may be TRBD1 (7 bases). This CDR3 spans 10 amino acids. Germline CDR1 MGHRA, CDR2 YSYEKL. The V end was cut by 5 bases, the J end by 15 bases, with 11 bases between. The CDR3 sequence: CASSAGQRFF. The CDR3 coding sequence is TGCGCCAGCAGCGCGGGACAGCGGTTCTTC.

As for this clonotype: A much larger clone is a single base away; this may be a read error. The chain carries TRBV29-1 and TRBJ2-1, with TRBD2 identical over 7 bases. The length of the CDR3 is 12 residues. Unmatched junction bases numbered 8, after V lost 6 bases and J lost 9 bases. Germline V gene data show CDR1 as SQVTM and CDR2 as ANQGSEA. CDR3 nucleotide sequence: TGCAGCGTCCCTGGCGGGAGTCTTGAGCAGTTCTTC. Its protein product is CSVPGGSLEQFF.

The chain links TRBV12-3 or TRBV12-4 to TRBJ2-3, with TRBD2 identical over 7 bases. CDR3 length: 16 residues. The V segment lost 7 bases and the J segment 4 bases; nucleotides outside the gene matches: 14. In DNA, the CDR3 is TGTGCCAGCACCTCGGGGAGGAGCGGGGACGCAGATACGCAGTATTTT. This codes for CASTSGRSGDADTQYF.

For this clonotype: It is likely a read error, because the conserved phenylalanine at the end of the CDR3 is missing. The chain recombines TRBV28 with TRBJ2-2; D might be TRBD1 or TRBD2, each matching 6 bases. The CDR3 contains 14 residues. Germline V lookup: CDR1 MDHEN, CDR2 SYDVKM. CDR3 coding DNA: TGTACCAGCCTTAGGGGGGCTCGGTCCGGGGAGCTGTTTTAT. The encoded protein is CTSLRGARSGELFY.

As concerns this clonotype: Likely a read error: the CDR3 ends without its conserved phenylalanine or tryptophan. The rearrangement uses TRBV6-2 or TRBV6-3 and TRBJ2-1, with 11 positions matching TRBD2. CDR3 size: 13 residues. V dropped 6 bases and J dropped 9; count of bases not matched to a gene: 4. Germline values: CDR1 MNHEY, CDR2 SVGEGT. The CDR3 DNA is TGTGCCAGCAGGACTAGCGGGATAGGTGAGCAGTTCATC. Protein sequence: CASRTSGIGEQFI.